This TCR beta chain was sequenced during a study of T-cell memory formation after mild COVID-19. TCRdb itself ran the 5' RACE reads through MiXCR, one entry per CDR3 protein. The table has approximately 300,000 distinct CDR3 sequences, roughly 15% seen once. Overall study results and limits: SARS-CoV-2 specificity of second-wave clones peaking day 37 was unconfirmed. Later expanders leaned toward CD4+, whereas clones contracting from day 15 to 85 were balanced CD4/CD8.

This clonotype was seen only a few times. The antigen remains unidentified. The sequence was collected from a man younger than 30 who had mild COVID-19 (a few samples of this study predate the infection). Cell type and time point are not known. Sequencing used PBMCs or a T cell subset sorted from them (not recorded which).

The CDR3 nucleotides are TGTGCCAGCAGTTTCGGATCGGACTCCTACGAGCAGTACTTC. Translated, it gives CASSFGSDSYEQYF. The chain recombines TRBV12-3 or TRBV12-4 with TRBJ2-7, with D hard to call. This CDR3 is built from 14 residues. V lost 3 bases, J lost 0 bases, and 9 bases lay in between.